The sequence of this T cell receptor (beta chain) was determined in a study of OX40 agonist ivuxolimab in advanced cancers. Notes on the research overall: Ivuxolimab was an agonistic, fully human IgG2 monoclonal antibody directed against OX40 (CD134), a costimulatory receptor. Of the approximately 50 dose-escalation patients, hepatocellular carcinoma was present in roughly 19, melanoma in some 15, renal cell carcinoma in 9 and head and neck cancer in 9. The dose-escalation cohort was around 84% male with a mean age of approximately 60 years, ranging from roughly 23 to 80. Peripheral TCRbeta sequencing aimed to test whether ivuxolimab altered TCR sequence diversity and caused clonal T-cell expansion. Prior anti-PD-1, anti-PD-L1 or anti-CTLA-4 therapy was permitted, and checkpoint inhibitors had been received by less than 45% of dose-escalation patients. Intravenous ivuxolimab was administered to patients every 2 weeks at six dose levels: 0.01, 0.1, 0.3, 1.5, 3 and 10 mg/kg. The paper reports the monotherapy dose-escalation portion (N of about 50 patients) of the phase I ivuxolimab trial. Partial responses occurred in three dose-escalation patients: two with cutaneous melanoma and one with hepatocellular carcinoma.

The trial excluded patients who had a history of autoimmune disease or were on systemic immunosuppression. Peripheral blood for TCR sequencing was collected from all dose cohorts at baseline, on cycle 4 day 1, and on cycle 7 day 1. Samples came from an open-label, multicenter, first-in-human phase I dose-escalation trial of ivuxolimab. The trial enrolled adults with locally advanced or metastatic head and neck squamous cell, hepatocellular, melanoma or renal cell carcinoma. Before TCR sequencing, CD4+ T cells and CD8+ T cells from peripheral blood were sorted into separate populations. The count of this clone is one. The specificity of this receptor is unknown. Base qualities are not provided; no much larger clone lies one nucleotide away. Genomic DNA was isolated from the sorted cells so that the TCRbeta CDR3 region could be sequenced. The immunoSEQ Assay was used to sequence the TCRbeta CDR3 regions. Here the immuneACCESS table is served through TCRdb, limited to in-frame sequences with V and J called. Missing clones are a known gap in these copies; in checked studies unresolved V genes cover under half, and the rest lacks a known reason. This sample comprises about 79,000 clones, less than 85% of them detected only once. The ten most abundant clones make up around 0.5% of the sample.

What the research found in general, with its limitations: Antigen specificity was not determined for the clonally expanded peripheral T cells. At doses of 0.1 to 3.0 mg/kg, clonal expansion of both CD4+ and CD8+ blood T cells was observed from baseline to week 6. In partial responders in the 0.1-3.0 mg/kg groups, normalized peripheral clonal expansion was found to be among the lowest, especially among CD8+ T cells. Low levels of normalized T-cell clonal expansion were also seen in some nonresponding patients. On average, CD8+ T cells showed more expanded clones than CD4+ T cells after ivuxolimab.

The TCR originated in an adult with an advanced solid tumor such as melanoma, head and neck, liver or kidney cancer. The sample was CD4+ or CD8+ T cells sorted from blood, taken in a trial of the OX40 agonist ivuxolimab.

The DNA reads as follows: TGTGCCAGCAGCCTCAGGTTCGGGAAGGAGACCCAGTACTTC. Its amino acids are CASSLRFGKETQYF. The chain is encoded by TRBV7-9 joined to TRBJ2-5; a tentative D match to TRBD2 spans 5 bases. The germline ends are 15 bases apart after V is trimmed by 5 bases and J by 5 bases. CDR1 and CDR2 are drawn from the germline V gene (reference sequence): SEHNR, FQNEAQ. Taken from cysteine to phenylalanine, the CDR3 has 14 residues. The sequence is cut down to CDR3 DNA, 42 bases in frame from base 1.